This is a list of T cell receptor beta chains from one sample in a study of CD8 T cells in ankylosing spondylitis. TCRdb recomputed calls from the 5' RACE reads with MiXCR, one row per CDR3 protein. The sample has about 240,000 distinct CDR3 sequences, 8.6% seen once; the top ten hold approximately 7%. Sequenced sample: blood, either unsorted or a sorted T cell fraction (not recorded which). These receptors all stem from a male donor with ankylosing spondylitis or in good health (not recorded which). CDR3s include the opening cysteine and the closing phenylalanine or tryptophan. The D gene is left open where the match is weak. Rows may omit the clone size; those that give it use once, few, many or a size class.

v_call	j_call	d_call	clone_size	cdr3_nt	cdr3_aa
TRBV20-1	TRBJ1-5	NA	many	TGCAGTGCTAGAGGAGGGGGTGGCAATCAGCCCCAGCATTTT	CSARGGGGNQPQHF
TRBV6-2/TRBV6-3	TRBJ2-7	NA	many	TGTGCCAGCAGTTACCTTTCGACCCATTCCTACGAGCAGTACTTC	CASSYLSTHSYEQYF
TRBV11-3	TRBJ1-2	TRBD1	few	TGTGCCAGCAGCCTTCGAACAGGGGAGAATGGCTACACCTTC	CASSLRTGENGYTF
TRBV7-2	TRBJ2-7	NA	NA	TGTGCCAGCAGCTTAGCTGGACAGAACCCCTACGAGCAGTACTTC	CASSLAGQNPYEQYF
TRBV4-3	TRBJ2-7	NA	many	TGCGCCAGCAGCCAAGATGTCCAGGGGTTCTCCTACGAGCAGTACTTC	CASSQDVQGFSYEQYF
TRBV20-1	TRBJ2-7	NA	many	TGCAGTGCCAGACTCGCAGACCCTACTCTATACGAGCAGTACTTC	CSARLADPTLYEQYF
TRBV29-1	TRBJ2-2	TRBD2	many	TGCAGCGTCGCCGGGACTACTAACACCGGGGAGCTGTTTTTT	CSVAGTTNTGELFF
TRBV9	TRBJ2-1	TRBD2	many	TGTGCCAGCAGCAGTTCTAGCGGGGGGGGAGGTGAGCAGTTCTTC	CASSSSSGGGGEQFF
TRBV3-1	TRBJ2-1	NA	many	TGTGCCAGCAGCGCTGACAGACCTTACAATGAGCAGTTCTTC	CASSADRPYNEQFF
TRBV5-1	TRBJ2-1	TRBD2	many	TGCGCCAGCAGCTTGAGCGGGAGAGGCTACAATGAGCAGTTCTTC	CASSLSGRGYNEQFF
TRBV5-1	TRBJ1-2	NA	many	TGCGCCAGCAGCTTGGGACAGTATGGCTACACCTTC	CASSLGQYGYTF
TRBV24-1	TRBJ2-1	TRBD1	many	TGTGCCACCAGTGATCCCCGGGACAGGGCAGTCAATGAGCAGTTCTTC	CATSDPRDRAVNEQFF
TRBV12-3/TRBV12-4	TRBJ1-5	TRBD1	few	TGTGCCAGCAGTGCAACAGGGGTTGGCAATCAGCCCCAGCATTTT	CASSATGVGNQPQHF
TRBV30	TRBJ2-7	NA	NA	TGTGCCTGGAGTGAAGCATGGAGATACGAGCAGTACTTC	CAWSEAWRYEQYF
TRBV12-3/TRBV12-4	TRBJ2-7	TRBD1	many	TGTGCCAGCAGCTCGTCCGGGACAGTCTCCTACGAGCAGTACTTC	CASSSSGTVSYEQYF
TRBV20-1	TRBJ1-2	TRBD1	many	TGCAGTGCTACCGACCAAAAGACAGGGACTGGCTACACCTTC	CSATDQKTGTGYTF
TRBV5-1	TRBJ2-7	TRBD1	NA	TGCGCCAGCAGCCCGGGGACAGGGATTTACGAGCGGTACTTC	CASSPGTGIYERYF
TRBV13	TRBJ2-7	NA	many	TGTGCCAGCAGCTTAGGGGTGGCGGGAACCTACGAGCAGTACTTC	CASSLGVAGTYEQYF
TRBV7-9	TRBJ1-2	TRBD1	few	TGTGCCAGCAGCTTAGGCTCAGGGGGGAGCCATGGCTACACCTTC	CASSLGSGGSHGYTF
TRBV12-3/TRBV12-4	TRBJ2-7	NA	many	TGTGCCAGCAGGAAGTCCTCGCTCGGCGAGCAGTACTTC	CASRKSSLGEQYF
TRBV5-6	TRBJ2-5	NA	many	TGTGCCAGCAGCTTCCGGGTACCGGAGACCCAGTACTTC	CASSFRVPETQYF
TRBV4-1	TRBJ2-7	TRBD2	many	TGCGCCAGCAGCCCCCCGACTAGCGGGGTGTCCTACGAGCAGTACTTC	CASSPPTSGVSYEQYF
TRBV29-1	TRBJ2-4	NA	many	TGCAGCGTTGAAGTAGCCAGTGTTAACATTCAGTACTTC	CSVEVASVNIQYF
TRBV30	TRBJ2-7	NA	many	TGTGCCTGGAGTGTAGGGGGAGCCGAGCAGTACTTC	CAWSVGGAEQYF
TRBV12-3/TRBV12-4	TRBJ2-1	TRBD2	many	TGTGCCAGCAAGACTAGCCTTCCCTACAATGAGCAGTTCTTC	CASKTSLPYNEQFF
TRBV20-1	TRBJ2-1	NA	many	TGCAGTGCTAGAGGGTCCCCGTTAGATGAGCAGTTCTTC	CSARGSPLDEQFF
TRBV20-1	TRBJ2-3	NA	many	TGCAGTGCTAGAAAGGGGTCAGATACGCAGTATTTT	CSARKGSDTQYF
TRBV30	TRBJ2-1	TRBD2	NA	TGTGCCTGGACCCCCCGGCTAGCGGGCAGCTCCTACAATGAGCAGTTCTTC	CAWTPRLAGSSYNEQFF
TRBV10-3	TRBJ1-3	TRBD1	many	TGTGCCACACTCTCGAGGGGGCCAGGAAACACCATATATTTT	CATLSRGPGNTIYF
TRBV7-2	TRBJ2-5	NA	many	TGTGCCAGCAGCTTAGTTCGGCAGGAAGAGACCCAGTACTTC	CASSLVRQEETQYF
TRBV6-1	TRBJ1-5	NA	few	TGTGCCAGCAGGCCCGGTGCGGGGGCTGATCAGCCCCAGCATTTT	CASRPGAGADQPQHF
TRBV7-2	TRBJ1-5	TRBD1	NA	TGTGCCAGCAGCTTCGGGACAGGGGGCTATAGCAATCAGCCCCAGCATTTT	CASSFGTGGYSNQPQHF
TRBV15	TRBJ1-1	TRBD1	NA	TGTGCCACCAGCAGAGAGCAGGGGGCTGGCACTGAAGCTTTCTTT	CATSREQGAGTEAFF
TRBV6-2/TRBV6-3	TRBJ1-2	NA	many	TGTGCCGCCGGGTACAGCTATGGCTACACCTTC	CAAGYSYGYTF
TRBV12-3/TRBV12-4	TRBJ1-6	TRBD1	many	TGTGCCAGTTCACGGTGGGACAGTAATAATTCACCCCTCCACTTT	CASSRWDSNNSPLHF
TRBV12-3/TRBV12-4	TRBJ1-1	NA	many	TGTGCCAGCAGTCCGGTGAGGGGAAACACTGAAGCTTTCTTT	CASSPVRGNTEAFF
TRBV4-3	TRBJ2-7	NA	many	TGCGCCAGCAGCCCCAATAGACTAGAATACGAGCAGTACTTC	CASSPNRLEYEQYF
TRBV20-1	TRBJ2-1	NA	many	TGCAGTGCCAGCCCGGGACTCCCCACGGAATACAATGAGCAGTTCTTC	CSASPGLPTEYNEQFF
TRBV9	TRBJ2-7	TRBD2	many	TGTGCCAGCAGCGTAGTCCCCAGCGGGAGCTACGAGCAGTACTTC	CASSVVPSGSYEQYF
TRBV7-3	TRBJ2-3	NA	many	TGTGCCAGCAGCTTAGGACAGACAGATACGCAGTATTTT	CASSLGQTDTQYF
TRBV5-1	TRBJ2-1	NA	many	TGCGCCAGCAGCTTGGAAGATCTCAATGAGCAGTTCTTC	CASSLEDLNEQFF
TRBV12-3/TRBV12-4	TRBJ2-5	TRBD2	many	TGTGCCAGCAGTTCCGGGAGGGCGGAGACCCAGTACTTC	CASSSGRAETQYF
TRBV20-1	TRBJ2-7	NA	many	TGCAGTGCTAGAGGTAGGGGCGACTACGAGCAGTACTTC	CSARGRGDYEQYF
TRBV5-1	TRBJ2-1	NA	many	TGCGCCAGCAGCTTGAGCAGGGGATATGAGCAGTTCTTC	CASSLSRGYEQFF
TRBV7-2	TRBJ1-6	NA	many	TGTGCCAGCACCTTCGGAACTCATAATTCACCCCTCCACTTT	CASTFGTHNSPLHF